The 32 T cell receptor beta chains below all came from one sample that was sequenced in a study of T cells expressing NK-cell markers. From its re-call of the 5' RACE reads, TCRdb lists each CDR3 protein once, without DNA. This repertoire includes 200,000 to 300,000 distinct CDR3 sequences. Sequencing input: blood T cells: a sorted CD56 or NKG2C T cell subset, CD4+ or CD8+ T cells, or bulk PBMC T cells (not recorded which). These receptor sequences come from a woman between 18 and 70 years old in good health.

J is TRBJ2-1 and V is TRBV23-1; TCRdb's assignment of TRBD1 cannot be checked, as there is no DNA. TRBV23-1 is an open reading frame, and its role is uncertain. This CDR3 is built from 20 residues. This CDR3 is CASSPYPKGRVQGSGNEQFF.

The chain is built from TRBV29-1 and TRBJ2-5; TCRdb picks TRBD1, but there is no DNA to check that call. The CDR3 is 12 residues long. CDR1 and CDR2 from the germline V gene are SQVTM and ANQGSEA. The CDR3 reads CSAQGRQETQYF.

This chain joins TRBV11-2 and TRBJ2-2; TCRdb indicates TRBD1, and absent DNA this call remains unverified. Germline V lookup: CDR1 SGHAT, CDR2 FQNNGV. There are 15 residues in the CDR3. CDR3 sequence reads: CASSQRTATTGELFF.

CDR3 region: CSVEKTGTGPGNTIYF. The chain has TRBV29-1 and TRBJ1-3; TCRdb's D gene call, TRBD1, goes unchecked for lack of DNA. The CDR3 is 16 residues long. Looked up from germline, CDR1 is SQVTM and CDR2 is ANQGSEA.

V is TRBV20-1 and J is TRBJ2-5; without DNA, the TCRdb call of TRBD1 cannot be checked. The CDR3 runs 14 residues. Per germline, CDR1 DFQATT and CDR2 SNEGSKA (reference sequence). This CDR3 is CSASRRPAKETQYF.

The V gene is TRBV7-2, the J gene TRBJ2-4. This CDR3 has 15 residues. Germline CDR1 reads SGHTA; CDR2 reads FQGNSA. The CDR3 region is CASSLRTVAKNIQYF.

The chain is built from TRBV11-2 and TRBJ2-1. The CDR3 has 13 residues. The V gene's germline CDR1 is SGHAT and CDR2 FQNNGV. The CDR3 is CASSPAGGLEQFF.

The CDR3 is CSARTRLSSNQPQHF. The chain joins TRBV20-1 to TRBJ1-5. Germline CDR1 DFQATT, CDR2 SNEGSKA (reference sequence). This CDR3 region has 15 residues.

V gene TRBV7-2 combines with J gene TRBJ2-7; TCRdb outputs TRBD2, but without DNA this stays unchecked. This CDR3 has 17 residues. Germline V gene sequence: CDR1 SGHTA, CDR2 FQGNSA. This CDR3 is CASSFLAGGPKGVEQYF. The entire variable domain, with the rest obtained from reference TRBV7-2 and TRBJ2-7, is as follows: GAGVSQSPSNKVTEKGKDVELRCDPISGHTALYWYRQSLGQGLEFLIYFQGNSAPDKSGLPSDRFSAERTGGSVSTLTIQRTQQEDSAVYLCASSFLAGGPKGVEQYFGPGTRLTVT.

The V call is TRBV25-1, the J call TRBJ2-1. There are 14 residues in the CDR3. Germline V gene data show CDR1 as MGHDK and CDR2 as SYGVNS. The chain's CDR3 is CASSESATHNEQFF.

The chain uses TRBV7-3 and TRBJ2-2; TCRdb outputs TRBD2, but without DNA this stays unchecked. The CDR3 has 17 residues. The germline V gene has CDR1 SGHTA and CDR2 FQGTGA. CDR3 region: CASSLRRASGSNGELFF.

The chain is built from TRBV12-3 or TRBV12-4 and TRBJ1-1; the TCRdb call, TRBD1, lacks DNA for checking. The CDR3 is 14 amino acids. CDR3: CASSSVREYGEAFF.

The V call is TRBV5-1, the J call TRBJ2-1; TCRdb gives TRBD2 as the D gene, but with no DNA this cannot be confirmed. Germline V CDR1 and CDR2: SGHRS, YFSETQ. The CDR3 length is 17 residues. CDR3 region: CASSFVSRLAGYNEQFF.

The chain carries TRBV7-2 and TRBJ2-3. The germline V gene encodes CDR1 SGHTA and CDR2 FQGNSA. This CDR3 spans 16 amino acids. The CDR3 sequence: CASSPRLAASTDTQYF.

The chain is built from TRBV7-2 and TRBJ2-7; TCRdb selects TRBD2, and the lack of DNA leaves this call unchecked. The CDR3 loop spans 14 amino acids. Germline-derived CDR1 and CDR2 are SGHTA and FQGNSA. The CDR3 here is CASSLQAGGGEQYF.

This chain links TRBV30 with TRBJ2-3; there is no DNA to check the TCRdb D call of TRBD1. The CDR3 loop spans 13 amino acids. Per the germline V gene, CDR1 is GTSNPN and CDR2 is SVGIG (reference sequence). The CDR3 loop reads CAWNRGRADTQYF.

The CDR3 spells CASSRRTGRSYNEQFF. The J gene is TRBJ2-1, the V gene TRBV6-1. Germline CDR1 MNHNS, CDR2 SASEGT. CDR3 length: 16 amino acids.

This chain uses TRBV4-3 with TRBJ2-1; TCRdb outputs TRBD2, but without DNA this stays unchecked. Germline CDR1 is LGHNA and CDR2 is YSLEER. This CDR3 comprises 13 residues. The CDR3 is CASSQEKGGEQFF.

The chain employs TRBV12-3 or TRBV12-4 and TRBJ1-2; TCRdb's assignment of TRBD1 cannot be checked, as there is no DNA. The CDR3 contains 15 residues. Here the CDR3 reads CASSPPMGPYSGYTF.

This sequence joins TRBV7-2 and TRBJ2-3; absent DNA, TCRdb's TRBD2 call cannot be checked. This CDR3 has 14 residues. Germline CDR1 reads SGHTA; CDR2 reads FQGNSA. The CDR3 reads CASSETRGSDTQYF.

The chain employs TRBV12-3 or TRBV12-4 and TRBJ2-1; the TRBD2 assignment by TCRdb is unverifiable without DNA. The CDR3 spans 14 residues. CDR3 protein: CASSLERGRNEQFF.

The chain combines TRBV12-5 with TRBJ2-1; the TRBD2 assignment by TCRdb is unverifiable without DNA. The germline V gene encodes CDR1 LGHNT and CDR2 FRNRAP. The CDR3 sequence is 15 residues long. This CDR3 reads CASGLRREWVDEQFF.

This chain uses TRBV7-2 with TRBJ1-1; TCRdb's assignment of TRBD1 cannot be checked, as there is no DNA. CDR1 is SGHTA, CDR2 FQGNSA, per germline. This CDR3 spans 13 amino acids. The CDR3: CASSSDGGTEAFF.

The chain carries TRBV10-1 and TRBJ1-2. CDR1 and CDR2 from the germline V gene are WNHNN and SYGVQD (reference sequence). CDR3 size: 14 residues. The CDR3 is CASSQSRSGYGYTF.

This chain connects TRBV18 to TRBJ1-1. Germline V gives CDR1 KGHSH, CDR2 LQKENI. The CDR3 covers 14 residues. This CDR3 reads CASSQTPQNTEAFF.

The chain combines TRBV29-1 with TRBJ2-3; TCRdb lists TRBD1, though no DNA is available to test this call. The CDR3 covers 16 residues. Germline CDR1 and CDR2: SQVTM and ANQGSEA. This chain's CDR3 is CSVDLRDRGRPDTQYF.

This chain uses TRBV6-1 with TRBJ2-2; TCRdb's D call of TRBD2 is untestable without DNA. CDR1 MNHNS and CDR2 SASEGT come from the germline V gene. The CDR3 is 15 residues long. The CDR3 loop reads CASRVAGGVAGELFF.

The CDR3 reads CASSPSWGAEQYF. V and J are TRBV12-3 or TRBV12-4 and TRBJ2-7; TCRdb proposes TRBD1, but this gene call is untestable without DNA. This CDR3 has 13 amino acids.

V usage is TRBV7-2 and J usage is TRBJ2-3; the D call of TRBD2 rests on TCRdb alone, since no DNA is present to check it. Germline V gives CDR1 SGHTA, CDR2 FQGNSA. This CDR3 region has 14 residues. Here the CDR3 reads CASSTDSATDTQYF.

The V gene is TRBV7-3, the J gene TRBJ2-3; TCRdb lists TRBD2, though no DNA is available to test this call. The CDR3 has 15 residues. Germline loops: CDR1 SGHTA, CDR2 FQGTGA. The CDR3 loop reads CASSTLAAYTDTQYF.

This chain links TRBV12-3 or TRBV12-4 with TRBJ2-7; TCRdb returns TRBD1, unconfirmable since there is no DNA. This CDR3 region has 14 residues. The CDR3 is CASSLVPQVYEQYF.

The rearrangement joins TRBV12-3 or TRBV12-4 to TRBJ1-2; the TCRdb D gene call, TRBD1, has no DNA to confirm it. CDR3 length equals 12 residues. CDR3 sequence: CASRITGGGYTF.